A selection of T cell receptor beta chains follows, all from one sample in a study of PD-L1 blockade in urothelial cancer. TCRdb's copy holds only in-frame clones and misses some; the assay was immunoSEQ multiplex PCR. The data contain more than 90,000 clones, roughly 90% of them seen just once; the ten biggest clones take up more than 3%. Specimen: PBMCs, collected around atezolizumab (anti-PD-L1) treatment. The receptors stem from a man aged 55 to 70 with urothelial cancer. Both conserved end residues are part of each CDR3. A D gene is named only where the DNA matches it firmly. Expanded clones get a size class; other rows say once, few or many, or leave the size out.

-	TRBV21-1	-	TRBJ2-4	TGTGCCAGCATAATTCAGTACTTC	CASIIQYF
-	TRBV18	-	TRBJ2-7	TGTGCCAGCTCACCCAACGGAGACTACGAGCAGTACTTC	CASSPNGDYEQYF
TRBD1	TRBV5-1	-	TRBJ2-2	TGCGCCAGCAGCTTGTGGGCACAGGGGGGCACCGGGGAGCTGTTTTTT	CASSLWAQGGTGELFF
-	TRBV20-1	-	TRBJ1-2	TGCAGTGCTAGCCCAGGGGTGGGCTACACCTTC	CSASPGVGYTF
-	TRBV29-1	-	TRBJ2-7	TGCAGCGTTGAGGTGGACACCTACGAGCAGTACTTC	CSVEVDTYEQYF
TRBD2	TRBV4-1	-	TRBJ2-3	TGCGCCAGCAGACGCAATAGCGGGGTGAACACAGATACGCAGTATTTT	CASRRNSGVNTDTQYF
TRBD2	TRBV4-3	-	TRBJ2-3	TGCGCCAGCAGCCAAGATGGACTAGCGGGACTCACAGATACGCAGTATTTT	CASSQDGLAGLTDTQYF
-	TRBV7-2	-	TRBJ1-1	TGTGCCAGCAGCTTAGCTTTATTCGGGGGTTACACTGAAGCTTTCTTT	CASSLALFGGYTEAFF
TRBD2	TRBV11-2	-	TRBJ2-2	TGTGCCAGCAGTTTGAGCGGGGGCAGCACCGGGGAGCTGTTTTTT	CASSLSGGSTGELFF
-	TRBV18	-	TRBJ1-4	TGTGCCAGCTCACCACGGGGCAGGGTTGCTAATGAAAAACTGTTTTTT	CASSPRGRVANEKLFF
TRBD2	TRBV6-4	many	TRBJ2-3	TGTGCCAGCAGTGACTCGCGGGGGGGCACAGATACGCAGTATTTT	CASSDSRGGTDTQYF
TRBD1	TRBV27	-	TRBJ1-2	TGTGCCAGCAGCCCGGACAGGTTGGGCTATGGCTACACCTTC	CASSPDRLGYGYTF
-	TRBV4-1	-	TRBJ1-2	TGCGCCAGCAGCCAAGACCAGTACTATGGCTACACCTTC	CASSQDQYYGYTF
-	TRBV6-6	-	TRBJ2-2	TGTGCCAGCAGTTACGGGAGGGGGACGAACGGGGAGCTGTTTTTT	CASSYGRGTNGELFF
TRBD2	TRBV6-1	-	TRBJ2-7	TGTGCCAGCAGTGAAGAACTAGCGGACTCCTACGAGCAGTACTTC	CASSEELADSYEQYF
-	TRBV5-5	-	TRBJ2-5	TGTGCCAGCAGGGAGGGACCCATCCAAGAGACCCAGTACTTC	CASREGPIQETQYF
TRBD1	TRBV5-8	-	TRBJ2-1	TGTGCCAGCAGCTTGGAGTGGGACAGAGCCTACAATGAGCAGTTCTTC	CASSLEWDRAYNEQFF
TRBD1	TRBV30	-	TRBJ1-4	TGTGCCTGGAGTGTACGGACAGGGTGGGAAAAACTGTTTTTT	CAWSVRTGWEKLFF
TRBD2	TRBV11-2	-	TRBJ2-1	TGTGCCAGCAGCTTCGGGCTAGCGGGGGTGGATGAGCAGTTCTTC	CASSFGLAGVDEQFF
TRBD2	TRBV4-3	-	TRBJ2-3	TGCGCCAGCAGCCAAGCCCCGACTAGCGGGGGCACAGATACGCAGTATTTT	CASSQAPTSGGTDTQYF
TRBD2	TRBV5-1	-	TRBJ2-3	TGCGCCAGCAGCTGGGTAGCGGGGGGCAGCAACGATACGCAGTATTTT	CASSWVAGGSNDTQYF
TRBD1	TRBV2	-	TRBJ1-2	TGTGCCAGCAGTCCCCAGGGGGGTGGCTACACCTTC	CASSPQGGGYTF
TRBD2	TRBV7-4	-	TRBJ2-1	TGTGCCAGCAGCTTAAGTATAGGTGAGCGGGGGGGGAGCAATGAGCAGTTCTTC	CASSLSIGERGGSNEQFF
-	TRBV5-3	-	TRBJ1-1	TGTGCCAGCTTTGGCAGGGAAGCTTTCTTT	CASFGREAFF
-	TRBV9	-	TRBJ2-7	TGTGCCAGCAGCGTAGGCGGGACAGACGCCTCCGAGCAGTACTTC	CASSVGGTDASEQYF
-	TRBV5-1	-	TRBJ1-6	TGCGCCAGCAGCTTGGACGACACTAATTCACCCCTCCACTTT	CASSLDDTNSPLHF
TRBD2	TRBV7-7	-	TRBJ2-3	TGTGCCAGCAGCTCCGCTAGCGGGGGAGAACCAGATACGCAGTATTTT	CASSSASGGEPDTQYF
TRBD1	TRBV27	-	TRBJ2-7	TGTGCCAGCAGAGAGACAGGGGTCAACGAGCAGTACTTC	CASRETGVNEQYF
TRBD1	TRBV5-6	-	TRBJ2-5	TGTGCCAGCAGCTTGCTCAGGACAGGGGGCTGGGAGACCCAGTACTTC	CASSLLRTGGWETQYF
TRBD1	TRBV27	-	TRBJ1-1	TGTGCCAGCAGTTCCAACAGGGGGATTACTGAAGCTTTCTTT	CASSSNRGITEAFF
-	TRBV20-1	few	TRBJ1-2	TGCAGCACGGACAGCCCTTATGGCTACACCTTC	CSTDSPYGYTF
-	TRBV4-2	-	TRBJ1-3	TGTGCCAGCAGCCAAGGGGGGGGCTCTGGAAACACCATATATTTT	CASSQGGGSGNTIYF
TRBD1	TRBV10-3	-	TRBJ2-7	TGTGCCATCAGCGGATCCCCGGGACAGGGGACCTTCTCCTACGAGCAGTACTTC	CAISGSPGQGTFSYEQYF
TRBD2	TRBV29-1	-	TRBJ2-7	TGCAGCGTTGTAGGGGCAGCCGGGACTAACTCCTACGAGCAGTACTTC	CSVVGAAGTNSYEQYF
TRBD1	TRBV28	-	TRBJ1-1	TGTGCCAGCAGTTATCCGACAGGGGCAAGAACTGAAGCTTTCTTT	CASSYPTGARTEAFF
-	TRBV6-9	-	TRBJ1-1	TGTGCCAGCAGATCCTCAGGGAAAAGCTGGACAAGTCAGGGGGCTTTCTTT	CASRSSGKSWTSQGAFF
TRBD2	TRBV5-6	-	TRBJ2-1	TGTGCCAGCAGCGCCGCGGGGGGGGGATACAATGAGCAGTTCTTC	CASSAAGGGYNEQFF
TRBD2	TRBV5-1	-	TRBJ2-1	TGCGCCAGCAGCCTCCAACCTCAACTAGCGGAAACTGGGGATGAGCAGTTCTTC	CASSLQPQLAETGDEQFF
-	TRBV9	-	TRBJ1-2	TGTGCCAGCAGCCCCGGGGGGGCTGCCCGTGGCTACACCTTC	CASSPGGAARGYTF
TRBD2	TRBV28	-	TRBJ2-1	TGTGCCAGCAGTTTACTGACTAGCGAAGCCTACAATGAGCAGTTCTTC	CASSLLTSEAYNEQFF